There are many counts of the clone carrying this T cell receptor beta chain. Its matching antigen is unknown. Germline V gives CDR1 MGHRA, CDR2 YSYEKL. Trimming removed 2 bases from V and 8 bases from J; junction bases left unmatched: 4. The CDR3 totals 14 residues. The sample is drawn from a study of human T cells and chemical hapten exposure. TCRdb itself ran the RACE reads through MiXCR, one entry per CDR3 protein. The sample shows 250,000 or so distinct CDR3 sequences, roughly 7.7% of them seen only once. Notes on the study in general: DPC sensitization left the count of TCRs above 1 in 1000 unchanged.

Time point described: pre-sensitization, week 0. As to treatment: therapeutic diphenylcyclopropenone sensitization with weekly scalp DPC. The chain couples TRBV4-1 to TRBJ2-1; 9 nucleotides line up with TRBD1. The TCR was taken from a man younger than 35 with alopecia areata. Some clones in this sample may be carry-over from other donors' samples. This specimen consisted of whole blood, obtained in connection with sensitization to the hapten diphenylcyclopropenone (DPC). CDR3 sequence (DNA): TGCGCCAGCAGCCAAACAGGGGGCCACCATGAGCAGTTCTTC. Amino acid sequence: CASSQTGGHHEQFF.